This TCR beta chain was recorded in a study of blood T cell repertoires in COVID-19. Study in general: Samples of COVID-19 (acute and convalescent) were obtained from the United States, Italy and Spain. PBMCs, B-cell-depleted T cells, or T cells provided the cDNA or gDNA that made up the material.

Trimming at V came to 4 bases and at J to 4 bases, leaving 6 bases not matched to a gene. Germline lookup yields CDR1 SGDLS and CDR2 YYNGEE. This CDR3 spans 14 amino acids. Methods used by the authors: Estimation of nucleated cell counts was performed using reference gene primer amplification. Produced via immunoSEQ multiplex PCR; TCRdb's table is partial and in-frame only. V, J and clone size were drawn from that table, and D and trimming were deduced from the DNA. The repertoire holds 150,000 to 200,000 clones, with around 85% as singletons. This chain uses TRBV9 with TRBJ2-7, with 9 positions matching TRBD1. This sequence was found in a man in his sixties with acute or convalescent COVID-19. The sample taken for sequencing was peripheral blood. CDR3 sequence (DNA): TGTGCCAGCAGCCCCACTGGACAGGGGTACGAGCAGTACTTC. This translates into CASSPTGQGYEQYF.